This T cell receptor beta chain was documented in a study of cytomegalovirus exposure and HLA in healthy donors. Study results and caveats: Segments of the TCR beta V type were, in most cases, productive about 87% or about 30% of the time in an earlier analysis.

A few counts support this clone. What it binds is unknown. The PCR was carried out with 60 Vbeta primers and 13 Jbeta primers. Using immunoSEQ multiplex PCR, the repertoire was profiled, and TCRdb retains in-frame clones only, with some absent. In the table there are roughly 100,000 clones, more than 75% of which are singletons. The trim removed 5 bases at V and 8 bases at J, leaving 9 bases unmatched. This CDR3 region has 14 residues. Germline assignment: CDR1 SGHTA and CDR2 FQGTGA. The V and J genes are TRBV7-3 and TRBJ2-3, with TRBD2 identical over 8 bases. This sequence originates from a woman aged 18-29 years in good health and CMV-seropositive. Material for sequencing was PBMCs. This chain's CDR3 is CASSPSAGVGTQYF. The CDR3 coding sequence is TGTGCCAGCAGCCCCTCAGCGGGAGTGGGTACGCAGTATTTT. Full variable domain (missing parts from reference TRBV7-3 and TRBJ2-3): GAGVSQTPSNKVTEKGKYVELRCDPISGHTALYWYRQSLGQGPEFLIYFQGTGAADDSGLPNDRFFAVRPEGSVSTLKIQRTERGDSAVYLCASSPSAGVGTQYFGPGTRLTVL.